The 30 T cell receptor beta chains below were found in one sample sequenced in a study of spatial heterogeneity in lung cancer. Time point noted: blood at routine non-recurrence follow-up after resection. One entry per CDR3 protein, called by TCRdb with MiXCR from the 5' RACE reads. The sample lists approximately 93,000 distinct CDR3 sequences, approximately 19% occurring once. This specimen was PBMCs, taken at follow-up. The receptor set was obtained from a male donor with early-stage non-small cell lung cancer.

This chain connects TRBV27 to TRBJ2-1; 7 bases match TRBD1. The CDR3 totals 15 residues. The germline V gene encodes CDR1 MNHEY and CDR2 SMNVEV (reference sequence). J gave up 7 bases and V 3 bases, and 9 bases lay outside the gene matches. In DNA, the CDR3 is TGTGCCAGCAGTTTTCCCGGAACAGGGGCGAATGAGCAGTTCTTC. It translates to CASSFPGTGANEQFF.

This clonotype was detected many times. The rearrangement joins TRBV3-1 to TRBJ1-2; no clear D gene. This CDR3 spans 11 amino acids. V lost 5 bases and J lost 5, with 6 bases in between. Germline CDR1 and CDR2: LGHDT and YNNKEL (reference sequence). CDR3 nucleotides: TGTGCCAGCAGCTTTCAGTATGGCTACACCTTC. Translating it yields CASSFQYGYTF.

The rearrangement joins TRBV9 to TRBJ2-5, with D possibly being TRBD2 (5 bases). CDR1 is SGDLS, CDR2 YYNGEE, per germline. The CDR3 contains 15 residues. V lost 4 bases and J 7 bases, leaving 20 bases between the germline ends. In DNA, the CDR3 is TGTGCCAGCAGCCTTGGGAGTGATGGTTTCGGGACCCAGTACTTC. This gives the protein CASSLGSDGFGTQYF.

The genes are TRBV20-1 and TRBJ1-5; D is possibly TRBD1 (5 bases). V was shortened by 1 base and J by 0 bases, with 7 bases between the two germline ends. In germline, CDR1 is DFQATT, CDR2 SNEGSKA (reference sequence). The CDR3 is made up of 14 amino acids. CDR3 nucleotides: TGCAGTGCTAGAGCCGGGGGTAGCAATCAGCCCCAGCATTTT. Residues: CSARAGGSNQPQHF.

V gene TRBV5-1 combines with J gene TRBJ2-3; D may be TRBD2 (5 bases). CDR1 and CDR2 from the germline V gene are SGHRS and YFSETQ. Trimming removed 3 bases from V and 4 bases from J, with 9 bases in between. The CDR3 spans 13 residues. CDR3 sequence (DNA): TGCGCCAGCAGCTCCGAGAGGGCAGATACGCAGTATTTT. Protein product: CASSSERADTQYF.

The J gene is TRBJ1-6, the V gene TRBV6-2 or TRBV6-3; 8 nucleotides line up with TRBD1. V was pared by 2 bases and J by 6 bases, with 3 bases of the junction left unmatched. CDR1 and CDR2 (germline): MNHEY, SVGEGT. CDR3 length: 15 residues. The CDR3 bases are TGTGCCAGCAGTTACAACGGACAGGGTAATTCACCCCTCCACTTT. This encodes CASSYNGQGNSPLHF.

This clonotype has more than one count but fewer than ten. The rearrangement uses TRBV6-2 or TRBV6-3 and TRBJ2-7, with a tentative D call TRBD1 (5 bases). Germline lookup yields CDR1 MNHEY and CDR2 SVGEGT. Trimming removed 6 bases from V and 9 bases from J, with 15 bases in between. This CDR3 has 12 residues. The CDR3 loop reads CASSSSGAGQYV. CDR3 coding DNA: TGTGCCAGCAGCTCAAGTGGGGCTGGGCAGTACGTC.

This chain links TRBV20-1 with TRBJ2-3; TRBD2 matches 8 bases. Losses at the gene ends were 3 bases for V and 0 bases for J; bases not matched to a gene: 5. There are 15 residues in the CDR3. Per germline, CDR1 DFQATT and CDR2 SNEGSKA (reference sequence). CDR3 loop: CSASHTSGSTDTQYF. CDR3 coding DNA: TGCAGTGCTAGCCATACTAGCGGAAGCACAGATACGCAGTATTTT.

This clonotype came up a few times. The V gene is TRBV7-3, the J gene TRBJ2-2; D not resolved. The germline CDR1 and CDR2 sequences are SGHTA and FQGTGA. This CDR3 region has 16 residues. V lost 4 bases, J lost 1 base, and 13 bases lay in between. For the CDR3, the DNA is TGTGCCAGCAGCTCCTTAAGTATAGGGAACACCGGGGAGCTGTTTTTT. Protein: CASSSLSIGNTGELFF.

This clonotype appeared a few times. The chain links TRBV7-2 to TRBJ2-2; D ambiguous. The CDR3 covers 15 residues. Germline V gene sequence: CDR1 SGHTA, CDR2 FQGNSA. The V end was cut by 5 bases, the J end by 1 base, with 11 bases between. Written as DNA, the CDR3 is TGTGCCAGCAGCCATATGTCGGGGAACACCGGGGAGCTGTTTTTT. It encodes CASSHMSGNTGELFF.

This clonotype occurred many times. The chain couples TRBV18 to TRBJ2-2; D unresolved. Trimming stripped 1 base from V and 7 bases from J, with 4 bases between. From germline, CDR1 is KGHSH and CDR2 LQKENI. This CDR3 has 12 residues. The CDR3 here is CASSPRGGELFF. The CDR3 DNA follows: TGTGCCAGCTCACCACGCGGCGGGGAGCTGTTTTTT.

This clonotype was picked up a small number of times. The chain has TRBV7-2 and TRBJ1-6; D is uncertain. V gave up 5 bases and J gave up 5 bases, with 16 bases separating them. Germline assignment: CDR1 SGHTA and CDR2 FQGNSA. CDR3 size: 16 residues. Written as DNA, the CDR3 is TGTGCCAGCAGCCTAACGGGAGGTGTGGATAATTCACCCCTCCACTTT. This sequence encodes CASSLTGGVDNSPLHF.

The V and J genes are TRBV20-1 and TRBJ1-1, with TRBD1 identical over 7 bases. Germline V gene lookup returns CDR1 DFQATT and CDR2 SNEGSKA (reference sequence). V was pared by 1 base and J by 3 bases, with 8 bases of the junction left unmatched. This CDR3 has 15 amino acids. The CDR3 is CSARGGGGRDTEAFF. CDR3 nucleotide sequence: TGCAGTGCTAGAGGAGGAGGGGGCCGAGACACTGAAGCTTTCTTT.

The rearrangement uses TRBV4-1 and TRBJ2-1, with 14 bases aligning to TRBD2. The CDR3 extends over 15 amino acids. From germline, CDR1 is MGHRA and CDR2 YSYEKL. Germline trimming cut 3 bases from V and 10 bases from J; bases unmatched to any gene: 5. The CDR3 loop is CASSQTSGRAGEQFF. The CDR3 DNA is TGCGCCAGCAGCCAGACTAGCGGGAGGGCCGGGGAGCAGTTCTTC.

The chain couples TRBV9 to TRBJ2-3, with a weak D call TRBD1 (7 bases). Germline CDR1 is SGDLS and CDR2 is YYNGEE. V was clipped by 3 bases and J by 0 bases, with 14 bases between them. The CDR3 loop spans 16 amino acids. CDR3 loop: CASSGGTARSTDTQYF. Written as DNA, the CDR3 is TGTGCCAGCAGCGGCGGGACAGCGCGCAGCACAGATACGCAGTATTTT.

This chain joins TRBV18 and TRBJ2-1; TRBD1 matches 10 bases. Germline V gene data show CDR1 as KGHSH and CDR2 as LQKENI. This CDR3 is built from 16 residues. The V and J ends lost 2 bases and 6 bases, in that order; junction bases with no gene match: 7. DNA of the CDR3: TGTGCCAGCTCACCATCGACAGGGGGCTTCTCCAATGAGCAGTTCTTC. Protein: CASSPSTGGFSNEQFF.

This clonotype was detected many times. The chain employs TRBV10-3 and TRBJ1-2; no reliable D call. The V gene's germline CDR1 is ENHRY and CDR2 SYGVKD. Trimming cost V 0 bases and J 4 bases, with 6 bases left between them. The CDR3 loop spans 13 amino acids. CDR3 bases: TGTGCCATCAGTGAGTCGGCAGGCTATGGCTACACCTTC. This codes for CAISESAGYGYTF.

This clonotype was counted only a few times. The CDR3, as DNA: TGTGCCAGCAGTGACCCGGACACAGCCTACAATGAGCAGTTCTTC. Its protein product is CASSDPDTAYNEQFF. V usage is TRBV25-1 and J usage is TRBJ2-1, with D possibly being TRBD1 (5 bases). Germline-derived CDR1 and CDR2 are MGHDK and SYGVNS. The CDR3 spans 15 residues. Between the trimmed V and J ends, which lost 3 bases and 2 bases, there was a span of 11 bases.

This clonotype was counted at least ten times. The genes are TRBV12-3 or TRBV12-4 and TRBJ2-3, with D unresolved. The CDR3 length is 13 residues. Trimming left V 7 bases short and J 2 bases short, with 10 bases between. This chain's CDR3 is CASTPGSTDTQYF. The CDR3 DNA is TGTGCCAGCACCCCCGGCTCCACAGATACGCAGTATTTT.

This CDR3 reads CAIKAGGPDTQYF. Here the CDR3 DNA reads TGTGCCATCAAGGCGGGGGGGCCAGATACGCAGTATTTT. The rearrangement joins TRBV10-3 to TRBJ2-3; TRBD2 agrees at 9 bases. Germline CDR1 and CDR2: ENHRY and SYGVKD. The CDR3 extends over 13 amino acids. The V gene end was trimmed by 7 bases and the J gene end by 4 bases; junction bases not matched to a gene: 3.

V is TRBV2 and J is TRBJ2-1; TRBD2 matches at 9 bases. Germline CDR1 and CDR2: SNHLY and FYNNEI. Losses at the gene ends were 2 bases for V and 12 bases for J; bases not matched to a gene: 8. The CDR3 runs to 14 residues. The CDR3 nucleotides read TGTGCCAGCAGTGAACGCGGGAGGGGCGAGACGCAGTTCTTC. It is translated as CASSERGRGETQFF.

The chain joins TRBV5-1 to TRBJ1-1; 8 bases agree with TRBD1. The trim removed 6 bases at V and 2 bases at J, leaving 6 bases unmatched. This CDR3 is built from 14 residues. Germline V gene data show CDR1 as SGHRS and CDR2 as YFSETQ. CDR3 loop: CASTADRANTEAFF. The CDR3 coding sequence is TGCGCCAGCACCGCGGACAGGGCAAACACTGAAGCTTTCTTT.

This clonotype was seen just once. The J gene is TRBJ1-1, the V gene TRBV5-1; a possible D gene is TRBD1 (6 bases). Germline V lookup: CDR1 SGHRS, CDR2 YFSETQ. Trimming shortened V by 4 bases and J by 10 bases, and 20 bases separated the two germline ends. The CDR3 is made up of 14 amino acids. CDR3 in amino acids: CASSTAGTPNRAFF. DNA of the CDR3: TGCGCCAGCAGCACAGCCGGGACACCAAACCGAGCTTTCTTT.

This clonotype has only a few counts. The CDR3 sequence: CASSVRLAGEGDTQYF. CDR3 in DNA: TGTGCCAGCAGCGTCCGACTAGCGGGGGAGGGAGATACGCAGTATTTT. This chain uses TRBV4-2 with TRBJ2-3; 12 bases are shared with TRBD2. Germline V gene lookup returns CDR1 LGHNA and CDR2 YNFKEQ. This CDR3 region has 16 residues. V lost 5 bases to trimming and J lost 5 bases; unmatched junction nucleotides: 8.

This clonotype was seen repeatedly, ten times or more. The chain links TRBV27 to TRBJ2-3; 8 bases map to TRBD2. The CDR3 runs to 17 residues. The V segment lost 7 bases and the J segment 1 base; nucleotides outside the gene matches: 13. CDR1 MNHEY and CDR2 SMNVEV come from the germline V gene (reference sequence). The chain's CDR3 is CASNPPGQRGRTDTQYF. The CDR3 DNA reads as TGTGCCAGCAACCCCCCTGGGCAGCGGGGGCGCACAGATACGCAGTATTTT.

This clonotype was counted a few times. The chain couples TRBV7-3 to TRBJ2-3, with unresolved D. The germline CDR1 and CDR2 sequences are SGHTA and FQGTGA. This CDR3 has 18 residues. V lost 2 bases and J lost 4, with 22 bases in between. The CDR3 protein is CASSLGPLRTNQADTQYF. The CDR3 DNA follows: TGTGCCAGCAGCTTAGGACCCCTAAGGACCAACCAGGCAGATACGCAGTATTTT.

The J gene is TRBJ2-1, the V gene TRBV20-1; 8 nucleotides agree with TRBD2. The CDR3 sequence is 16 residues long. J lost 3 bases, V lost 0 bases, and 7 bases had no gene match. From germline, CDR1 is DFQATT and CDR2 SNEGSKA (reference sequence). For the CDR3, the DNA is TGCAGTGCTAGAGATCGTGTGGGACTAGTCTACAATGAGCAGTTCTTC. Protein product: CSARDRVGLVYNEQFF.

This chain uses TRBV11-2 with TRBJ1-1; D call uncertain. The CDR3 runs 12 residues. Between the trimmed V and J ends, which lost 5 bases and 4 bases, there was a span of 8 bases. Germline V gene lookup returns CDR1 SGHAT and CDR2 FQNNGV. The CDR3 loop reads CASSKPGTEAFF. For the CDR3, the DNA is TGTGCCAGCAGCAAACCGGGCACTGAAGCTTTCTTT.

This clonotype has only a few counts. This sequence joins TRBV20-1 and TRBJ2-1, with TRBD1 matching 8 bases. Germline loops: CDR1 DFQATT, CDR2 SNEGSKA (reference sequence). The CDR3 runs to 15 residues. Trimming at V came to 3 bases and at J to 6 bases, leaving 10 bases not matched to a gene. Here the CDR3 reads CSASYSGTGGNEQFF. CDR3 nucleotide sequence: TGCAGTGCTAGTTATTCTGGGACAGGCGGCAATGAGCAGTTCTTC.

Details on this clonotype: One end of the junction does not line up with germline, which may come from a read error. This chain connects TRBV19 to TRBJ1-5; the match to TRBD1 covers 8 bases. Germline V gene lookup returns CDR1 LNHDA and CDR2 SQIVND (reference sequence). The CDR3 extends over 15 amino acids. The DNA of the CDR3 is TGTGCCAGTAACCCGTATCCAGGGGGCAATCCGCCCCAGCATTTT. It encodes CASNPYPGGNPPQHF.